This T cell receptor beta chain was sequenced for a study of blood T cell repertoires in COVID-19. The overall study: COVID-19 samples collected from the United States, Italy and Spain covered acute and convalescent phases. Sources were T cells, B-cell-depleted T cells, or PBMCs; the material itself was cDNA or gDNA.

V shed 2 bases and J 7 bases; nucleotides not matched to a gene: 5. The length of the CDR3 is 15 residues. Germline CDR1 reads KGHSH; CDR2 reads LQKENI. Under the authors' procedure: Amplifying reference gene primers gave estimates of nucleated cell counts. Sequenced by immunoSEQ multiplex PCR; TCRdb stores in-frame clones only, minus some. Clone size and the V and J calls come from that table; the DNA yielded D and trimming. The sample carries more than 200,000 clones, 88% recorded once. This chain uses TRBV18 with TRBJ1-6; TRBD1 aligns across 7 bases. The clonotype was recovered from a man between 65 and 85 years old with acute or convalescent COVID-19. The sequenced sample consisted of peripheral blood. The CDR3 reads CASSPFQGENSPLHF. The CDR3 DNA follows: TGTGCCAGCTCACCATTTCAGGGGGAAAATTCACCCCTCCACTTT.